Below are 8 T cell receptor beta chains sequenced from a single sample in a study of blood T cell repertoires in COVID-19. Sequencing was performed with immunoSEQ multiplex PCR; in TCRdb, only in-frame clones are kept and a portion is missing. This repertoire shows hundreds of thousands of clones, over 75% found once; its top ten account for about 2.1%. Sequencing input: peripheral blood. These receptors originate from a woman aged 60 to 75 with COVID-19, enrolled during active disease.

This chain links TRBV28 with TRBJ1-2; no reliable D call. V dropped 1 base and J dropped 7 bases, with 10 bases sitting between them. CDR1 and CDR2 from the germline V gene are MDHEN and SYDVKM. This CDR3 is 13 amino acids long. CDR3 coding DNA: TGTGCCAGCAGTTTATCGTTTCCGAGTGGCTACACCTTC. Its translation: CASSLSFPSGYTF.

This sequence joins TRBV2 and TRBJ2-3; unclear D gene. The germline V and J ends were trimmed by 6 bases and 6 bases, with 13 bases remaining between them. CDR3 length: 13 amino acids. Germline assignment: CDR1 SNHLY and CDR2 FYNNEI. CDR3 sequence reads: CASSSTLGDTQYF. CDR3 bases: TGTGCCAGCAGCTCTACTCTGGGCGATACGCAGTATTTT.

This chain joins TRBV6-2 or TRBV6-3 and TRBJ2-5, with a tentative D call TRBD2 (6 bases). V was cut by 7 bases and J by 2 bases, with 20 bases left in between. Germline V gene lookup returns CDR1 MNHEY and CDR2 SVGEGT. CDR3 size: 16 residues. CDR3 in DNA: TGTGCCAGCAACCCATGGGGACGGAGGGGACAAGAGACCCAGTACTTC. Its protein product is CASNPWGRRGQETQYF.

The chain carries TRBV6-5 and TRBJ2-3, with a possible D match to TRBD2 (5 bases). V lost 7 bases and J 3 bases, leaving 8 bases between the germline ends. The length of the CDR3 is 12 residues. Germline V gene sequence: CDR1 MNHEY, CDR2 SVGAGI. CDR3 nucleotides: TGTGCCAGCAACAGAGGGACAGATACGCAGTATTTT. Its translation: CASNRGTDTQYF.

This clone was counted once. The J gene is TRBJ2-7, the V gene TRBV5-3, with D possibly matching TRBD2 (5 bases). TRBV5-3 qualifies as an ORF whose function is uncertain. The CDR3 is 15 residues long. Trimming took 8 bases from V and 0 from J, leaving 18 bases between them. The CDR3 sequence: CARGGPGLDSYEQYF. The CDR3 DNA reads as TGTGCCAGGGGTGGGCCAGGACTTGACTCCTACGAGCAGTACTTC.

V is TRBV29-1 and J is TRBJ2-5; 9 positions match TRBD1. The CDR3 spans 13 residues. CDR1 and CDR2 from the germline V gene are SQVTM and ANQGSEA. V lost 4 bases to trimming and J lost 2 bases; unmatched junction nucleotides: 2. CDR3 coding DNA: TGCAGCGTTGGAGGGACAGGGCAAGAGACCCAGTACTTC. This sequence encodes CSVGGTGQETQYF.

This clone occurred once. The chain combines TRBV7-8 with TRBJ2-6; D is unresolved. Germline V CDR1 and CDR2: SGHVS, FQNEAQ. Trimming stripped 6 bases from V and 2 bases from J, with 8 bases between. CDR3 length equals 14 residues. The CDR3 coding sequence is TGTGCCAGCAGGTCAGGTGCTGGGGCCAACGTCCTGACTTTC. It encodes CASRSGAGANVLTF.

The chain uses TRBV3-1 (or the pseudogene TRBV3-2) and TRBJ1-5; TRBD1 matches at 7 bases. Germline CDR1 reads LGHDT; CDR2 reads YNNKEL (reference sequence). After removal of 2 bases from V and 7 bases from J, the junction contained 5 bases not matched to a gene. The CDR3 length is 14 residues. The CDR3 is CASSQRQGGQPQHF. The CDR3 nucleotides are TGTGCCAGCAGCCAACGACAGGGTGGCCAGCCCCAGCATTTT.